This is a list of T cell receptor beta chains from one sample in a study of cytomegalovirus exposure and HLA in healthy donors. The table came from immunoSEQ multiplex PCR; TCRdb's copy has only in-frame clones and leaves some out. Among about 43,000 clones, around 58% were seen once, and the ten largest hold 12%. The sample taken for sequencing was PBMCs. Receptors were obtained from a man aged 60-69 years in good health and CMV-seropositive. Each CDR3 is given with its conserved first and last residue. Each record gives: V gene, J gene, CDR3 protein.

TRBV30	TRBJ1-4	CALLPGTGAKLFF
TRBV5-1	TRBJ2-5	CASSLRGGDQETQYF
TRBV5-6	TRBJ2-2	CASSSTGLAGELFF
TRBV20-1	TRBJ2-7	CSARDSYEQYF
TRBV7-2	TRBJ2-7	CASSLVAAGAHEQYF
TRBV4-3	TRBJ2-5	CASSQGLTRYQETQYF
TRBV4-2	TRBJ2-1	CASSPGGGAGGYNEQFF
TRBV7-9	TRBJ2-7	CASSPTVGTRFSNTYEQYF
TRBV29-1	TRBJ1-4	CSVSLGQINEKLFF
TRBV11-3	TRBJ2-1	CASSPRVGLAGARNEQFF
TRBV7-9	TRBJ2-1	CASSRSGRFSYNEQFF
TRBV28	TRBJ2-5	CASGSTSGFGETQYF
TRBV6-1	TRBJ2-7	CASRGTSREQYF
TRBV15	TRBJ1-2	CATSRDREYGYTF
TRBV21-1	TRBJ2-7	CASSKWWSSYEQYF
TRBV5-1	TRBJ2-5	CASSLGTTYETQYF
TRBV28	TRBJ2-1	CASSSPQGVTYNEQFF
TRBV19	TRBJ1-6	CASTGTPSSYNSPLHF
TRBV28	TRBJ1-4	CASSLATGGVREKLFF
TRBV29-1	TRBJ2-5	CSVEDPNRGPRETQYF
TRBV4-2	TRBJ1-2	CASSQGRLNGYTF
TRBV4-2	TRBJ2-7	CASRPGLADSYEQYF
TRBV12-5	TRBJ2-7	CASGPSGSTTYEQYF
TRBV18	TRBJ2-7	CASSPPLRSYEQYF
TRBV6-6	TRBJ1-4	CASSTPGQEKLFF
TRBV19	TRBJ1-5	CASSTTQYSNQPQHF
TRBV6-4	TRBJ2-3	CASSDSTSTDTQYF
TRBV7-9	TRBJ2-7	CSSSSDSYEQYF
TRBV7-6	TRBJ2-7	CASSLGPVYEQYF
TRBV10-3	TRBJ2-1	CAISESQPGYNEQFF
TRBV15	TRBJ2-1	CATSRDQAGGSYNEQFF
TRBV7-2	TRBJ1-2	CASSHSPSPGTF
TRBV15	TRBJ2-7	CATSSRDTSYEQYF
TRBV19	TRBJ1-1	CASSIQGLPEAFF
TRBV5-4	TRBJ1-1	CASSLDSMNTEAFF
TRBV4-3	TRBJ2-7	CASSQDWASGSNEQYF
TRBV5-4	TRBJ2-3	CASSARQGGGDTQYF
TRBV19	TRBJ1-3	CASSTGRNSGNTIYF
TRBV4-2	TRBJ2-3	CASTGASGNRDTQYF
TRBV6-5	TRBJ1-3	CASSPGTGNTIYF
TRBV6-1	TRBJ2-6	CASSDRDFTNSGANVLTF
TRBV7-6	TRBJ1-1	CASSLGNQGTNTEAFF
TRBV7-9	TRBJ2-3	CASSIRTGEAADTQYF
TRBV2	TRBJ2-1	CASSETSGSSYNEQFF
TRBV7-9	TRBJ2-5	CASSSPGTPKETQYF
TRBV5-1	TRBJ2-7	CASSLLTGTNEQYF
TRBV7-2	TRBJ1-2	CASSSSGTAYGYTF
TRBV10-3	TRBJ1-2	CAIQGDYGYTF
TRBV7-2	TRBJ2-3	CASSLRWAGQTITDTQYF
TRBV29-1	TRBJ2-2	CSGRSNTGELFF
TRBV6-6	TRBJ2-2	CASSYSSQDPTGELFF
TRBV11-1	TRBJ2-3	CASRSTSGGTDTQYF
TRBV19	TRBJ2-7	CASSIGNRQYEQYF
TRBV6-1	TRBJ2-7	CASYTGDRGYEQYF